Reported below is one T cell receptor (beta chain). These data come from a study of identical twins. The CDR3 has 13 residues. The trim removed 6 bases at V and 4 bases at J, leaving 5 bases unmatched. The V gene's germline CDR1 is DFQATT and CDR2 SNEGSKA (reference sequence). One entry per CDR3 protein, called by TCRdb with MiXCR from the 5' RACE reads. The data show 500,000 to 550,000 distinct CDR3 sequences, around 22% seen once. The same specimen was also included in a second study, on yellow fever vaccine responses in identical twins.

V is TRBV20-1 and J is TRBJ2-1, with TRBD1 matching over 8 bases. Sequenced sample: CD4+ T cells sorted from blood. The TCR comes from a woman between 18 and 29 years old in good health. The CDR3 DNA sequence: TGCAGTGCGCCGGGACAGGATTACAATGAGCAGTTCTTC. Translated, it gives CSAPGQDYNEQFF.